This TCR beta chain was obtained from a study of cytomegalovirus exposure and HLA in healthy donors. General study points: It was reported in a later analysis that an Asian-associated ancestry cluster showed fewer N-insertions than the 666-donor mean. Indistinguishable V segments, including TRBV6-2 and TRBV6-3, were excluded.

V gave up 7 bases and J gave up 11 bases, with 18 bases separating them. CDR3 length equals 14 residues. CDR1 and CDR2 from the germline V gene are LNHDA and SQIVND (reference sequence). This clone is a singleton in its sample. Its antigen is currently unknown. PCR primers comprised 60 Vbeta and 13 Jbeta primers. Libraries were prepared by immunoSEQ multiplex PCR; TCRdb keeps only in-frame clonotypes and omits some of them. The sample holds fewer than 200,000 clones; approximately 74% are singletons and the top ten take 2.5% to 3%. The source is a woman in her twenties or thirties in good health and CMV-seronegative. The genes are TRBV19 and TRBJ1-6; D ambiguous. What was sequenced was PBMCs. The CDR3 DNA sequence: TGTGCCAGTAAGGGAGGACTGAGCAGGACACCCCTCCACTTT. Translation: CASKGGLSRTPLHF. Full variable domain (remainder filled in from reference TRBV19 and TRBJ1-6): DGGITQSPKYLFRKEGQNVTLSCEQNLNHDAMYWYRQDPGQGLRLIYYSQIVNDFQKGDIAEGYSVSREKKESFPLTVTSAQKNPTAFYLCASKGGLSRTPLHFGNGTRLTVT.